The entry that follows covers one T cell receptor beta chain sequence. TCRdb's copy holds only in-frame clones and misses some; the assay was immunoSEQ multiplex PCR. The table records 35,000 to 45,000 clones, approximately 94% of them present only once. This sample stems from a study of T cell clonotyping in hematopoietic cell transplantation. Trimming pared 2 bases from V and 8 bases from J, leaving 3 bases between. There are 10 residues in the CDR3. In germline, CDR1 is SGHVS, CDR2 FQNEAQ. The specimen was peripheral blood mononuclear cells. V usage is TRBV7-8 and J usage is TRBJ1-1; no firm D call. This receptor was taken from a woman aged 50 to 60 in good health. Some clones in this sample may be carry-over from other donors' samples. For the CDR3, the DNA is TGTGCCAGCAGCTTACAGGAAGCTTTCTTT. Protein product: CASSLQEAFF.